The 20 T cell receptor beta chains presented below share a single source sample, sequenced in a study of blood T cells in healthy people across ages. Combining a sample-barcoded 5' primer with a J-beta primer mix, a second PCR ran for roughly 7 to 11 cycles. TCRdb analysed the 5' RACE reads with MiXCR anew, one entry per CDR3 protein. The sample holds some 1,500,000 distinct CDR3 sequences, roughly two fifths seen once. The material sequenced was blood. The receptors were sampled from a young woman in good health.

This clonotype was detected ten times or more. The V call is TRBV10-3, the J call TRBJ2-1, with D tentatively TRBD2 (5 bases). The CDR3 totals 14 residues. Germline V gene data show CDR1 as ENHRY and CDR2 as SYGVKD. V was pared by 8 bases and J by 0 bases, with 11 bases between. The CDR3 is CAIGRLASYNEQFF. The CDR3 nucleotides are TGTGCCATCGGGAGACTGGCCTCCTACAATGAGCAGTTCTTC.

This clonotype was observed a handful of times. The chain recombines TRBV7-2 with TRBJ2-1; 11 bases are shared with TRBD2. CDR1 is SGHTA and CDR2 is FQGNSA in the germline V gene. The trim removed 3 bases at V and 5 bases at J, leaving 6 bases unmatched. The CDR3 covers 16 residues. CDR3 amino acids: CASSFPTSGINNEQFF. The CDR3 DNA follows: TGTGCCAGCAGCTTCCCGACTAGCGGGATTAACAATGAGCAGTTCTTC.

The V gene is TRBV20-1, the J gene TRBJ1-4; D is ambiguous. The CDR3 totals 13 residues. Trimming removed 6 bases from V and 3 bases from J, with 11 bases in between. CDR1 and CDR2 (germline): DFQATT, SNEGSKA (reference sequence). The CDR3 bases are TGCAGTGCCGGACCCACATCTAATGAAAAACTGTTTTTT. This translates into CSAGPTSNEKLFF.

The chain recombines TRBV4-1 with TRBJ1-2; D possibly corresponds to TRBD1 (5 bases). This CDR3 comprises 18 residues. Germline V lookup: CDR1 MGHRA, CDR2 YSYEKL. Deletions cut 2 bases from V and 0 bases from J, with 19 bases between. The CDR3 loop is CASSQQGAATSTNYGYTF. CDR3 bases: TGCGCCAGCAGCCAACAGGGTGCGGCCACCTCGACTAACTATGGCTACACCTTC.

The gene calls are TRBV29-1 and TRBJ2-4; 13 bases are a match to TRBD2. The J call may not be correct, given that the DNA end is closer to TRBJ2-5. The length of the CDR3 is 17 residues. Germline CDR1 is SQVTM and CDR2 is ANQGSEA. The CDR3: CSVRVGLAGERGETQYF. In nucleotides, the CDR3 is TGCAGCGTTCGAGTAGGACTAGCGGGAGAGAGGGGAGAGACCCAGTACTTC.

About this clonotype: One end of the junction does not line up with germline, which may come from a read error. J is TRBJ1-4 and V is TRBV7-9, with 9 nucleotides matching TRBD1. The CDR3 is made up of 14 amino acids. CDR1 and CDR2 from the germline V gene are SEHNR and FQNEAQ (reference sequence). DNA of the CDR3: TGTGACAGCAGCTTACAGGGGGCTGAGGAAAAACTGTTTTTT. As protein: CDSSLQGAEEKLFF.

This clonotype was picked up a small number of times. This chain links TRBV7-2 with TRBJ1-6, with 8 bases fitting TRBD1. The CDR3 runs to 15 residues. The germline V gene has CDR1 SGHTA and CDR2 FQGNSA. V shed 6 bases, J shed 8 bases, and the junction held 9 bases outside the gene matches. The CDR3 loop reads CASSWGQVGDSPLHF. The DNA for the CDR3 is TGTGCCAGCAGTTGGGGACAGGTAGGGGATTCACCCCTCCACTTT. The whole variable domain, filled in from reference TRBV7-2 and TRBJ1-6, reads GAGVSQSPSNKVTEKGKDVELRCDPISGHTALYWYRQSLGQGLEFLIYFQGNSAPDKSGLPSDRFSAERTGGSVSTLTIQRTQQEDSAVYLCASSWGQVGDSPLHFGNGTRLTVT.

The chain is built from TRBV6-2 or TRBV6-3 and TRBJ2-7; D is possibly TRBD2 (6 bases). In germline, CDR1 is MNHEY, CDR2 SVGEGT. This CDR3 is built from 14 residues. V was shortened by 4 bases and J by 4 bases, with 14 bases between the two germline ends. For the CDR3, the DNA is TGTGCCAGCAGTTCGTCGCTAGCGCTTTACGAGCAGTACTTC. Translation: CASSSSLALYEQYF.

Here the CDR3 DNA reads TGCGCCAGCAGCCTGGGGGACAGATGGGAGGCTCAGCCCCAGCATTTT. Its translation: CASSLGDRWEAQPQHF. The genes are TRBV5-1 and TRBJ1-5, with 7 bases that match TRBD1. Germline V gene data show CDR1 as SGHRS and CDR2 as YFSETQ. The CDR3 is made up of 16 amino acids. V trimming: 4 bases; J trimming: 6 bases; junction bases outside the gene matches: 13.

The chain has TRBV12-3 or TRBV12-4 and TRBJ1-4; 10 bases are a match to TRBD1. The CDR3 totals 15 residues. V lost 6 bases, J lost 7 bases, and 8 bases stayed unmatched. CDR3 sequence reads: CASSKRQGATEKLFF. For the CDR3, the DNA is TGTGCCAGCAGCAAAAGACAGGGGGCAACTGAAAAACTGTTTTTT.

The CDR3 is CASSSTAGGLDNEQFF. The CDR3 bases are TGTGCCAGCAGTTCCACAGCGGGGGGACTCGACAATGAGCAGTTCTTC. The chain employs TRBV27 and TRBJ2-1; TRBD2 matches 9 bases. The J segment lost 5 bases and the V segment lost 4 bases, leaving 9 bases of the junction unmatched. Germline assignment: CDR1 MNHEY and CDR2 SMNVEV (reference sequence). CDR3 length equals 16 residues.

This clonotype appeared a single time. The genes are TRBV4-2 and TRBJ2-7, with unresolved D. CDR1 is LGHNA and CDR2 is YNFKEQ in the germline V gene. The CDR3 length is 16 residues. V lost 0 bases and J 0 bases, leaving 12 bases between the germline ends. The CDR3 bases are TGTGCCAGCAGCCAAGATTGGGCGACACCCTCCTACGAGCAGTACTTC. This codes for CASSQDWATPSYEQYF.

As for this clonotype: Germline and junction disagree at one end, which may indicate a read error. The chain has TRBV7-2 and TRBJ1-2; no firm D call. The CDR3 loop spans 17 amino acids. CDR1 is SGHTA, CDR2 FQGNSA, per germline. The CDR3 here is CASSLSWSVSMSDGYTF. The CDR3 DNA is TGTGCCAGTAGCTTAAGTTGGTCCGTATCTATGTCGGATGGCTACACCTTC.

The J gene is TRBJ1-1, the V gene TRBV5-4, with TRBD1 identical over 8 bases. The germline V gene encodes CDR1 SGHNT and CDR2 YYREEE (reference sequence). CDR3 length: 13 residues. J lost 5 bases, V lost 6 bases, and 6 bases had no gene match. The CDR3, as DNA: TGTGCCAGCACCACCAGGGGGCTTACTGAAGCTTTCTTT. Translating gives CASTTRGLTEAFF.

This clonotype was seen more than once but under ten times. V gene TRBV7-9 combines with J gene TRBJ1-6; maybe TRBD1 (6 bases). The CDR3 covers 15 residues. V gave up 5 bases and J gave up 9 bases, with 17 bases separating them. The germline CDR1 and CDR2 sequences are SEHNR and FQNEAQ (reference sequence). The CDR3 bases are TGTGCCAGCAGCGCGAAACAGGGCATGGGTTCACCCCTCCACTTT. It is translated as CASSAKQGMGSPLHF.

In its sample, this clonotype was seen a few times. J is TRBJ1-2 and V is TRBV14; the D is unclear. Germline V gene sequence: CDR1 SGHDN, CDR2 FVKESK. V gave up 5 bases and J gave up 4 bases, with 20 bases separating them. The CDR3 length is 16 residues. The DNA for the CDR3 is TGTGCCAGCAGCAACCGCGGGAGTTCCCTGGGCTATGGCTACACCTTC. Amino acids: CASSNRGSSLGYGYTF.

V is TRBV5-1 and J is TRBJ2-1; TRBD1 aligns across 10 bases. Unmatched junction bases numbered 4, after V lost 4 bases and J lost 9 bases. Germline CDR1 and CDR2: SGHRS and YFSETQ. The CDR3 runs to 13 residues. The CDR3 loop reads CASSLGQGGEQFF. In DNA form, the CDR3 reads TGCGCCAGCAGCCTCGGACAGGGGGGTGAGCAGTTCTTC.

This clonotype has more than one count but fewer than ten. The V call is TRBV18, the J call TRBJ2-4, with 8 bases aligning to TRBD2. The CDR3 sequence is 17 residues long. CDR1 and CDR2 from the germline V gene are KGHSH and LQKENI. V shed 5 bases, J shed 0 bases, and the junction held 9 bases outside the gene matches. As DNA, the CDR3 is TGTGCCAGCTCAAAGACTAGCGAGAGACTAGCCAAAAACATTCAGTACTTC. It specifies CASSKTSERLAKNIQYF.

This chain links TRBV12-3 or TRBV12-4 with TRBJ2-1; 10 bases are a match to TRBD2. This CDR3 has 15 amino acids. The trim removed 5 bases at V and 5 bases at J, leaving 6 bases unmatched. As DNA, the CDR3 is TGTGCCAGCAGTGGTAGCGGGACTAGCGACAATGAGCAGTTCTTC. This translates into CASSGSGTSDNEQFF.

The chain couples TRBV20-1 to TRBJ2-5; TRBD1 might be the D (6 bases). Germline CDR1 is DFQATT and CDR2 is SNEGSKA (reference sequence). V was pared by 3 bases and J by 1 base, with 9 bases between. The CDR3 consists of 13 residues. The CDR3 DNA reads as TGCAGTGCTAGGACAGGTCTCCAAGAGACCCAGTACTTC. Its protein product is CSARTGLQETQYF.